The sequence of this TCR beta chain was determined in a study of cytomegalovirus exposure and HLA in healthy donors. It was with 60 Vbeta and 13 Jbeta primers that the PCR ran. The protocol was immunoSEQ multiplex PCR, while the TCRdb copy is restricted to in-frame clones and leaves out a portion. The sample carries about 200,000 clones, approximately 78% recorded once. The ends were cut back, 8 bases at V and 5 bases at J, with 15 bases in the middle. The CDR3 totals 13 residues. CDR1 is MNHEY, CDR2 SMNVEV, per germline (reference sequence). General study points: Presence/absence analyses assumed roughly uniform sequencing depth across donors. In an earlier analysis, productive rearrangement rates for most beta V segments clustered near 87% or 30%.

In regard to this clone: Its matching antigen is unknown.

This TCR was recovered from a man between 25 and 39 years old in good health and CMV-seronegative. The rearrangement uses TRBV27 and TRBJ1-1, with D perhaps matching TRBD1 (6 bases). Sequencing was carried out using PBMCs. Written as DNA, the CDR3 is TGTGCCAGCCAACAGGGCGTGGGGACTGAAGCTTTCTTT. Its translation is CASQQGVGTEAFF.